The 13 T cell receptor beta chains reported below all come from one sample, sequenced in a study of CD8+ T cells in alopecia areata. RNA, once extracted, was reverse transcribed into cDNA for use as the sequencing template. TCRdb's table, derived via immunoSEQ multiplex PCR, lists solely in-frame clones and lacks some. Altogether about 64,000 clones are present, around 46% being singletons, with the ten largest covering just over 20%. The treatment was: oral pan-JAK inhibitor, 5-10 mg twice daily. Specimen: CD8+ T cells sorted from blood, collected around week 36, from a patient treated with tofacitinib. These TCRs come from a human donor with alopecia areata.

The rearrangement joins TRBV5-1 to TRBJ2-7, with D possibly matching TRBD2 (5 bases). V was cut by 4 bases and J by 5 bases, with 13 bases left in between. Germline V lookup: CDR1 SGHRS, CDR2 YFSETQ. The CDR3 totals 13 residues. The CDR3 here is CASSTGKINEQYF. The CDR3 DNA sequence: TGCGCCAGCAGCACCGGGAAGATCAACGAGCAGTACTTC.

The V and J genes are TRBV27 and TRBJ2-7; 10 nucleotides line up with TRBD1. V shed 5 bases, J shed 1 base, and the junction held 5 bases outside the gene matches. This CDR3 contains 15 residues. Germline V gives CDR1 MNHEY, CDR2 SMNVEV (reference sequence). The CDR3 nucleotides are TGTGCCAGCAGTCCCCGGGACAGGGGATCCTACGAGCAGTACTTC. Translated, it gives CASSPRDRGSYEQYF.

In DNA, the CDR3 is TGTGCCAGCAGCTTGGCCTCTGAAGCTTTCTTT. Amino acids: CASSLASEAFF. This sequence joins TRBV5-4 and TRBJ1-1; the D is unclear. This CDR3 has 11 residues. Germline V gives CDR1 SGHNT, CDR2 YYREEE (reference sequence). Trimming cost V 0 bases and J 6 bases, with 3 bases left between them. Using reference TRBV5-4 and TRBJ1-1 for the parts outside the CDR3, the full variable domain is ETGVTQSPTHLIKTRGQQVTLRCSSQSGHNTVSWYQQALGQGPQFIFQYYREEENGRGNFPPRFSGLQFPNYSSELNVNALELDDSALYLCASSLASEAFFGQGTRLTVV.

A few counts support this clone. This chain connects TRBV7-9 to TRBJ2-6; 14 bases fit TRBD2. CDR3 length: 19 residues. From germline, CDR1 is SEHNR and CDR2 FQNEAQ (reference sequence). The trim removed 6 bases at V and 2 bases at J, leaving 9 bases unmatched. CDR3 nucleotides: TGTGCCAGCAGGCAAGGCCCGGGACTAGCGGGAGCTGGGGCCAACGTCCTGACTTTC. Translation gives CASRQGPGLAGAGANVLTF.

This clone showed up just a few times. This chain uses TRBV29-1 with TRBJ1-4, with TRBD1 as a possible D gene (5 bases). The CDR3 runs 15 residues. Deletions cut 6 bases from V and 0 bases from J, with 14 bases between. CDR1 is SQVTM and CDR2 is ANQGSEA in the germline V gene. CDR3 amino acids: CSVIGGYATNEKLFF. DNA for the CDR3: TGCAGCGTCATCGGGGGGTATGCAACTAATGAAAAACTGTTTTTT.

The chain recombines TRBV13 with TRBJ2-1; the D is unclear. With 3 bases removed from V and 1 base from J, the gap between germline ends came to 10 bases. Germline loops: CDR1 PRHDT, CDR2 FYEKMQ (reference sequence). This CDR3 has 15 amino acids. The CDR3 protein is CASSFDLNSYNEQFF. CDR3 in DNA: TGTGCCAGCAGCTTCGACTTAAATTCCTACAATGAGCAGTTCTTC.

This clone showed up many times. The V and J genes are TRBV6-6 and TRBJ2-3; TRBD2 matches 7 bases. J was trimmed by 2 bases and V by 7 bases; bases with no gene match: 12. Germline V gene data show CDR1 as MNHNY and CDR2 as SVGAGI (reference sequence). The CDR3 has 16 amino acids. The CDR3 reads CASTQEREATTDTQYF. The DNA of the CDR3 is TGTGCCAGCACCCAAGAACGGGAGGCTACCACAGATACGCAGTATTTT.

This clone occurred a few times. The rearrangement links TRBV19 to TRBJ2-1; D gene ambiguous. This CDR3 spans 14 amino acids. The germline V gene has CDR1 LNHDA and CDR2 SQIVND (reference sequence). V lost 2 bases, J lost 9 bases, and 14 bases lay in between. The CDR3 reads CASSIRVAWGEQFF. CDR3 nucleotide sequence: TGTGCCAGTAGTATAAGGGTGGCCTGGGGTGAGCAGTTCTTC.

This clone was observed a handful of times. The V gene is TRBV25-1, the J gene TRBJ1-2; possibly TRBD1 for D (6 bases). CDR3 length: 14 residues. The V and J ends lost 3 bases and 2 bases respectively, with 10 bases between them. Germline V lookup: CDR1 MGHDK, CDR2 SYGVNS. The CDR3 coding sequence is TGTGCCAGCAGTGACCTCACAGGGAACTATGGCTACACCTTC. It codes for CASSDLTGNYGYTF.

This rearrangement joins TRBV6-1 to TRBJ1-3, with D perhaps matching TRBD1 (6 bases). Germline CDR1 is MNHNS and CDR2 is SASEGT. The CDR3 has 15 amino acids. Trimming removed 7 bases at V and 0 bases at J, with 13 bases between. CDR3 protein: CASIQQGLSGNTIYF. The CDR3 DNA follows: TGTGCCAGCATCCAACAGGGCCTCTCTGGAAACACCATATATTTT.

V usage is TRBV7-6 and J usage is TRBJ2-1; D is uncertain. Germline loops: CDR1 SGHVS, CDR2 FNYEAQ. The CDR3 contains 15 residues. V was cut by 1 base and J by 6 bases, with 13 bases left in between. CDR3 region: CASSLEAASGNEQFF. The CDR3 DNA is TGTGCCAGCAGCTTAGAGGCAGCTAGTGGCAATGAGCAGTTCTTC.

The V and J genes are TRBV7-9 and TRBJ2-7; the D is unclear. There are 12 residues in the CDR3. V shed 2 bases and J shed 6 bases, with 8 bases lying between them. CDR1 SEHNR and CDR2 FQNEAQ come from the germline V gene (reference sequence). CDR3 DNA sequence: TGTGCCAGCAGCTTACAGGTTTCCGAGCAGTACTTC. It codes for CASSLQVSEQYF.

Here the CDR3 reads CASSFRTAPIQYF. For the CDR3, the DNA is TGTGCCAGCAGTTTCCGGACAGCTCCGATCCAGTATTTT. This chain links TRBV11-2 with TRBJ2-3, with D maybe TRBD1 (6 bases). Germline V lookup: CDR1 SGHAT, CDR2 FQNNGV. CDR3 length equals 13 residues. The V end lost 6 bases, the J end lost 12 bases, and 19 bases lay between the germline ends.